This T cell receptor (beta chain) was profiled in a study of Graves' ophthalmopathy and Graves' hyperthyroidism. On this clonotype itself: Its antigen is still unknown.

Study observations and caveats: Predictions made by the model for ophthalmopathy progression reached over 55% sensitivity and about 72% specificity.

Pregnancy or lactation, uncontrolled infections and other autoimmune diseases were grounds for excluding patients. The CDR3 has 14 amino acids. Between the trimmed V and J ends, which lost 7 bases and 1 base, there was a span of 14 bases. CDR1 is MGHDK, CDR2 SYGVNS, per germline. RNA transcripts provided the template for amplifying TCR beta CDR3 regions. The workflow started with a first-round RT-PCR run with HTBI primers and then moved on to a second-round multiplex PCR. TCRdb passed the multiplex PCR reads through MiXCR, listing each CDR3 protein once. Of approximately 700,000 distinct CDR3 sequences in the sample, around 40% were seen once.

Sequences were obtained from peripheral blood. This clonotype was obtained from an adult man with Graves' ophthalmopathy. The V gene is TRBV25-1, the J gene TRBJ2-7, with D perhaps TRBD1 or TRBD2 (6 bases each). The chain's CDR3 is CASTGAGGSYEQYF. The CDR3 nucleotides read TGTGCCAGCACGGGGGCTGGGGGGTCCTACGAGCAGTACTTC.